Sequencing of this T cell receptor (beta chain) was carried out in a study of T cell changes during pregnancy in multiple sclerosis. The CDR3 is made up of 14 amino acids. Germline V gives CDR1 LNHNV, CDR2 YYDKDF (reference sequence). V lost 5 bases and J 4 bases, leaving 12 bases between the germline ends. Sequenced by immunoSEQ multiplex PCR; TCRdb stores in-frame clones only, minus some. The sample lists tens of thousands of clones, approximately 90% seen once, with roughly 3.7% in the top ten. The material was CD4+ T cells from peripheral blood mononuclear cells, obtained in the first trimester of pregnancy. This receptor was identified in a female donor in good health, enrolled as a control in a pregnancy study. The chain joins TRBV15 to TRBJ1-5, with D tentatively TRBD1 (6 bases). This CDR3 reads CATSRTANNQPQHF. Written as DNA, the CDR3 is TGTGCCACCAGCCGGACAGCTAATAATCAGCCCCAGCATTTT.